The 17 T cell receptor beta chains below all came from one sample that was sequenced in a study of CD8 T cells in ankylosing spondylitis. TCRdb ran MiXCR on the 5' RACE reads and lists one entry per CDR3 protein. The sample lists 350,000 or so distinct CDR3 sequences, approximately 14% seen once, with less than 1.1% in the top ten. The sequenced material came from blood, either unsorted or a sorted T cell fraction (not recorded which). The receptors originated from a male donor with ankylosing spondylitis or in good health (not recorded which).

This clonotype has a count of ten or more. This CDR3 reads CASSAPGQGPYEQYF. CDR3 sequence (DNA): TGTGCCAGCAGTGCGCCGGGACAGGGTCCCTACGAGCAGTACTTC. The chain combines TRBV12-3 or TRBV12-4 with TRBJ2-7; TRBD1 aligns across 9 bases. The junction had 7 bases not matched to a gene; V was cut back by 5 bases and J by 2 bases. The CDR3 is made up of 15 amino acids.

This clonotype was seen many times. This CDR3 is CASSLVIGGGSTDTQYF. DNA of the CDR3: TGCGCCAGCAGCTTGGTCATAGGGGGGGGAAGCACAGATACGCAGTATTTT. The chain employs TRBV5-1 and TRBJ2-3, with D possibly TRBD2 on 7 matching bases. Germline CDR1 SGHRS, CDR2 YFSETQ. Trimming pared 0 bases from V and 0 bases from J, leaving 14 bases between. This CDR3 has 17 residues.

There are a few counts of this clonotype. The chain has TRBV6-5 and TRBJ1-6; tentative D call: TRBD1 (5 bases). The CDR3 has 14 amino acids. Germline CDR1 reads MNHEY; CDR2 reads SVGAGI. Between the trimmed V and J ends, which lost 0 bases and 10 bases, there was a span of 10 bases. The CDR3 loop reads CASSYSGDESPLHF. In nucleotides, the CDR3 is TGTGCCAGCAGTTACTCAGGGGACGAATCACCCCTCCACTTT.

This clonotype was recorded a few times. In DNA, the CDR3 is TGTGCCTACAACACCGGGGAGCTGTTTTTT. Translated: CAYNTGELFF. The chain couples TRBV19 to TRBJ2-2; D ambiguous. Per germline, CDR1 LNHDA and CDR2 SQIVND (reference sequence). Trimming pared 11 bases from V and 2 bases from J, leaving 3 bases between. The CDR3 is 10 amino acids.

This clonotype has only a few counts. V is TRBV5-1 and J is TRBJ1-1; tentatively, D is TRBD1 (6 bases). V dropped 0 bases and J dropped 6 bases, with 18 bases sitting between them. The CDR3 is 16 amino acids. CDR1 and CDR2 (germline): SGHRS, YFSETQ. CDR3 loop: CASSLGRGSSGAEAFF. CDR3 nucleotides: TGCGCCAGCAGCTTGGGGAGAGGGTCCTCAGGGGCTGAAGCTTTCTTT.

This clonotype occurred many times. The rearrangement uses TRBV12-3 or TRBV12-4 and TRBJ2-1; no definite D call. Trimming took 6 bases from V and 0 from J, leaving 12 bases between them. This CDR3 region has 15 residues. The CDR3 protein is CASSPPGSSYNEQFF. The CDR3 coding sequence is TGTGCCAGCAGCCCCCCCGGCTCCTCCTACAATGAGCAGTTCTTC.

This clonotype was seen ten or more times. This chain links TRBV25-1 with TRBJ2-2; possibly TRBD2 for D (6 bases). CDR1 and CDR2 from the germline V gene are MGHDK and SYGVNS. Trimming cost V 7 bases and J 6 bases, with 12 bases left between them. The CDR3 has 13 amino acids. The DNA of the CDR3 is TGTGCCAGCACAGGAGGGGACGCCGGGGAGCTGTTTTTT. As protein: CASTGGDAGELFF.

V is TRBV5-1 and J is TRBJ2-7, with D maybe TRBD2 (6 bases). The CDR3 consists of 15 residues. Germline values: CDR1 SGHRS, CDR2 YFSETQ. V lost 1 base to trimming and J lost 0 bases, with 11 bases between them. This chain's CDR3 is CASSLLAGNSYEQYF. CDR3 DNA: TGCGCCAGCAGCTTGTTGGCGGGGAACTCCTACGAGCAGTACTTC.

The chain is built from TRBV12-3 or TRBV12-4 and TRBJ1-2, with 7 nucleotides matching TRBD1. The V and J ends lost 4 bases and 4 bases, in that order; junction bases with no gene match: 6. The CDR3 sequence is 14 residues long. The CDR3 DNA sequence: TGTGCCAGCAGTTCGACAGGGCGGGCCTATGGCTACACCTTC. Translated: CASSSTGRAYGYTF.

V is TRBV7-9 and J is TRBJ2-2; TRBD1 matches 8 bases. Germline V CDR1 and CDR2: SEHNR, FQNEAQ (reference sequence). The CDR3 contains 17 residues. Trimming removed 6 bases from V and 2 bases from J; junction bases left unmatched: 11. In nucleotides, the CDR3 is TGTGCCAGCAGACCGGACAGGGAAAGGGCAAACACCGGGGAGCTGTTTTTT. This sequence encodes CASRPDRERANTGELFF. The variable domain in full, completed from reference TRBV7-9 and TRBJ2-2, reads DTGVSQNPRHKITKRGQNVTFRCDPISEHNRLYWYRQTLGQGPEFLTYFQNEAQLEKSRLLSDRFSAERPKGSFSTLEIQRTEQGDSAMYLCASRPDRERANTGELFFGEGSRLTVL.

This clonotype was seen only a few times. The chain is built from TRBV5-1 and TRBJ2-7, with no clear D. V lost 0 bases, J lost 0 bases, and 7 bases lay in between. The V gene's germline CDR1 is SGHRS and CDR2 YFSETQ. The CDR3 sequence is 14 residues long. The CDR3 loop reads CASSLDHISYEQYF. The CDR3, as DNA: TGCGCCAGCAGCTTGGACCACATCTCCTACGAGCAGTACTTC.

The genes are TRBV5-1 and TRBJ2-7; the D gene is possibly TRBD1 (6 bases). Germline CDR1 SGHRS, CDR2 YFSETQ. The V end was cut by 8 bases, the J end by 2 bases, with 17 bases between. The CDR3 has 14 residues. CDR3 loop: CARTARGHPYEQYF. In DNA, the CDR3 is TGCGCCAGGACGGCACGGGGACATCCCTACGAGCAGTACTTC.

This chain links TRBV7-6 with TRBJ2-5; TRBD2 matches 7 bases. Germline V gene sequence: CDR1 SGHVS, CDR2 FNYEAQ. J lost 6 bases, V lost 9 bases, and 10 bases had no gene match. The CDR3 covers 13 residues. The CDR3 region is CASSLSGGKTQYF. DNA for the CDR3: TGTGCCAGTTCCCTATCGGGGGGAAAGACCCAGTACTTC.

This rearrangement joins TRBV5-6 to TRBJ2-1; tentative D call: TRBD1 (6 bases). Trimming removed 3 bases at V and 6 bases at J, with 16 bases between. The CDR3 consists of 15 residues. CDR1 SGHDT and CDR2 YYEEEE come from the germline V gene. CDR3 protein: CASSSLQLQGNEQFF. In nucleotides, the CDR3 is TGTGCCAGCAGCTCGTTACAACTACAGGGCAATGAGCAGTTCTTC.

This clonotype was observed a few times. Written as DNA, the CDR3 is TGTGCCAGCAGTTCCCCCTCGACAGGCCCCAGGGGCACTGAAGCTTTCTTT. Its protein product is CASSSPSTGPRGTEAFF. The chain is built from TRBV12-3 or TRBV12-4 and TRBJ1-1; D possibly corresponds to TRBD1 (6 bases). The CDR3 extends over 17 amino acids. Trimming took off 4 bases at V and 4 bases at J, with 22 bases between the two ends.

The sample holds a few counts of this clonotype. V and J are TRBV10-3 and TRBJ2-1; D is perhaps TRBD2 (5 bases). V shed 11 bases and J shed 10 bases, with 21 bases lying between them. Germline CDR1 ENHRY, CDR2 SYGVKD. The length of the CDR3 is 13 residues. CDR3 residues: CALARTEPGEQFF. In DNA, the CDR3 is TGTGCCCTAGCAAGGACGGAGCCCGGCGAGCAGTTCTTC.

V usage is TRBV6-2 or TRBV6-3 and J usage is TRBJ2-5; D gene ambiguous. V lost 5 bases and J lost 4, with 14 bases in between. The V gene's germline CDR1 is MNHEY and CDR2 SVGEGT. The CDR3 spans 14 residues. The CDR3 DNA reads TGTGCCAGCAGTACCCGGAAGCCCCGAGAGACCCAGTACTTC. It is translated as CASSTRKPRETQYF.